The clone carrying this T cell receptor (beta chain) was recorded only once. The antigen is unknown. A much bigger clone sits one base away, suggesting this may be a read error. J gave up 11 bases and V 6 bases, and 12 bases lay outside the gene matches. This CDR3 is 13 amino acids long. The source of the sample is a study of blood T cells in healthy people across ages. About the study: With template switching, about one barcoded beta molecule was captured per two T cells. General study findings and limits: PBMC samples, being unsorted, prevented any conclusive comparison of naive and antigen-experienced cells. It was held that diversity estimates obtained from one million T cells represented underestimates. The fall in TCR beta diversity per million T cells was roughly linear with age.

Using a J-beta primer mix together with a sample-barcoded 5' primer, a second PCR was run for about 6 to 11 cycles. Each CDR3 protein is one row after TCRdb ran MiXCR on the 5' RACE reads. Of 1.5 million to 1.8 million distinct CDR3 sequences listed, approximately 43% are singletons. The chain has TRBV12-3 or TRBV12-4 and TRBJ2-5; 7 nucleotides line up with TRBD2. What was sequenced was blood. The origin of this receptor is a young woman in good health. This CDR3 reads CASSITRTSEQYF. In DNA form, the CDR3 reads TGTGCCAGCAGCATTACTAGGACTAGTGAGCAGTACTTC.